This T cell receptor (beta chain) emerged from a study of cytomegalovirus exposure and HLA in healthy donors. The V gene lost 0 bases and the J gene lost 1 base, with 16 bases spanning the gap. Germline CDR1 reads SGDLS; CDR2 reads YYNGEE. The length of the CDR3 is 17 residues. Researchers ran the PCR with 60 Vbeta and 13 Jbeta primers. Clones were read by immunoSEQ multiplex PCR, and TCRdb kept only the in-frame ones, dropping some. The sample data list 150,000 to 250,000 clones. The receptor's source is a boy younger than 18 in good health and CMV-seronegative. Sequenced material: PBMCs. V gene TRBV9 combines with J gene TRBJ1-1; a weak D match, TRBD1 (6 bases). DNA of the CDR3: TGTGCCAGCAGCGTAGAGGGGGTTACTACCCCGAACACTGAAGCTTTCTTT. Translation: CASSVEGVTTPNTEAFF.